These 25 T cell receptor beta chains originate from one sample sequenced in a study of CD8+CD57+ T cells in acquired aplastic anemia. Using genomic DNA as the template, TCR beta VDJ and CDR3 profiling was carried out. TCRdb re-called the reads with MiXCR, one entry per CDR3 protein. The sample lists about 270,000 distinct CDR3 sequences; 82% were seen once. Patients picked for sequencing had shown CD8+CD57+ cell expansion detected by flow cytometry. Sequenced: sorted CD4+, CD8+, or CD8+CD57+ T cells (not recorded which) from PBMCs. These receptors were taken from a human donor with aplastic anemia.

Details on this clonotype: The CDR3 does not end in the conserved phenylalanine or tryptophan, so this is likely a read error. The chain couples TRBV15 to TRBJ2-1; D possibly matches TRBD1 or TRBD2 (5 bases each). This CDR3 comprises 15 residues. Germline V lookup: CDR1 LNHNV, CDR2 YYDKDF (reference sequence). CDR3 protein: CASSIGASSYTEQFV. The DNA for the CDR3 is TGTGCCAGCAGCATCGGGGCCAGTTCCTACACTGAGCAGTTCGTG.

Remarks on this clonotype: The CDR3 carries no conserved terminal phenylalanine or tryptophan, so it likely arises from a read error. The limits of the CDR3 on the DNA are not certain, so only TCRdb's listed CDR3 is given. The CDR3 loop reads CASGEAGNDMYYV. The V gene is TRBV9, the J gene TRBJ2-3; the table assigns TRBD2, which was not confirmed against the DNA. Inclusive of both ends, the CDR3 amounts to 13 amino acids. Per the germline V gene, CDR1 is SGDLS and CDR2 is YYNGEE.

A note on this clonotype: The final CDR3 position lacks the conserved phenylalanine or tryptophan, pointing to a likely read error. The limits of the CDR3 on the DNA are not certain, so only TCRdb's listed CDR3 is given. The chain recombines TRBV7-8 with TRBJ1-1. Germline CDR1 reads SGHVS; CDR2 reads FQNEAQ. The CDR3 contains 15 residues when both ends are counted. The CDR3 sequence: CASSGVGGADTQAFV.

This clonotype was counted ten times or more. The rearrangement joins TRBV19 to TRBJ2-1; TRBD2 matches 10 bases. V gave up 3 bases and J gave up 8 bases; unmatched junction bases: 10. The CDR3 runs to 16 residues. The germline CDR1 and CDR2 sequences are LNHDA and SQIVND (reference sequence). The CDR3 sequence is CASSIPYAAGGDEQFF. In nucleotides, the CDR3 is TGTGCCAGTAGTATTCCCTACGCAGCGGGAGGGGATGAGCAGTTCTTC.

The J gene is TRBJ2-3, the V gene TRBV9; 7 bases align to TRBD1. CDR3 length: 13 amino acids. Germline assignment: CDR1 SGDLS and CDR2 YYNGEE. Unmatched junction bases numbered 9, after V lost 3 bases and J lost 11 bases. DNA for the CDR3: TGTGCCAGCAGCGAAGGGGGCACAGCGCAGCAGTATTTT. Amino acids: CASSEGGTAQQYF. The full variable domain, with the rest looked up from reference TRBV9 and TRBJ2-3, is DSGVTQTPKHLITATGQRVTLRCSPRSGDLSVYWYQQSLDQGLQFLIQYYNGEERAKGNILERFSAQQFPDLHSELNLSSLELGDSALYFCASSEGGTAQQYFGPGTRLTVL.

Turning to this clonotype: The DNA is left out, because the CDR3 cannot be placed on it with certainty; the CDR3 is given as TCRdb lists it. The rearrangement links TRBV7-9 to TRBJ2-3; the D segment call TRBD1 is taken from the table without a DNA check. Counting both end residues, the CDR3 totals 14 amino acids. Germline CDR1 reads SEHNR; CDR2 reads FQNEAQ (reference sequence). This CDR3 reads CASSFARGAGTDDF.

For this clonotype: This CDR3 fails to terminate in the conserved phenylalanine or tryptophan, so it likely reflects a read error. The DNA is omitted, as the CDR3 cannot be located on it reliably, and the CDR3 follows TCRdb's listing. The chain recombines TRBV7-9 with TRBJ2-1; the tabulated D call, TRBD1, remains unverified against the DNA. Termini included, the CDR3 measures 13 amino acids. CDR1 and CDR2 (germline): SEHNR, FQNEAQ (reference sequence). The chain's CDR3 is CASSLSDRVRENE.

About this clonotype: One end of the junction is discordant with germline, which a read error may explain. The gene calls are TRBV5-1 and TRBJ1-5; the D gene is possibly TRBD1 (5 bases). This CDR3 contains 16 residues. Germline loops: CDR1 SGHRS, CDR2 YFSETQ. DNA of the CDR3: TGTGCCAGCAGCGTGGGGGAGAGCCAGCGCAATCAGCCCCAGCATTTT. This sequence encodes CASSVGESQRNQPQHF.

Regarding this clonotype: The CDR3 does not end in the conserved phenylalanine or tryptophan, so this is likely a read error. The chain is built from TRBV2 and TRBJ2-4; D assignment may be TRBD1 or TRBD2 (5 bases each). The CDR3 spans 12 residues. Germline loops: CDR1 SNHLY, CDR2 FYNNEI. Trimming pared 8 bases from V and 11 bases from J, leaving 16 bases between. As DNA, the CDR3 is TGTGCCAGCGGGGGAGCTGGGAACGTTCAGTACTAC. It is translated as CASGGAGNVQYY.

This clonotype occurred a few times. This chain joins TRBV11-1 and TRBJ2-3; maybe TRBD2 (6 bases). The CDR3 runs to 14 residues. Between the trimmed V and J ends, which lost 2 bases and 6 bases, there was a span of 12 bases. The germline CDR1 and CDR2 sequences are SGHAT and FQDESV (reference sequence). CDR3 in amino acids: CASSLQGGADTQYF. In DNA, the CDR3 is TGTGCCAGCAGCTTACAGGGAGGTGCCGATACGCAGTATTTT.

The V call is TRBV11-3, the J call TRBJ1-6; 7 positions match TRBD1. Germline CDR1 reads SGHNT; CDR2 reads YENEEA. This CDR3 is built from 14 residues. The V gene end was trimmed by 4 bases and the J gene end by 5 bases; junction bases not matched to a gene: 2. CDR3 protein: CASSSGTDNSPLHF. CDR3 in DNA: TGTGCCAGCAGCTCCGGGACAGATAATTCACCCCTCCACTTT.

About this clonotype: Given the absence of the conserved phenylalanine or tryptophan at the CDR3 end, a read error is likely. The DNA is left out, because the CDR3 cannot be placed on it with certainty; the CDR3 is given as TCRdb lists it. The chain couples TRBV2 to TRBJ2-6. Germline V gives CDR1 SNHLY, CDR2 FYNNEI. The CDR3 numbers 15 amino acids, ends counted. CDR3 sequence reads: CASADGGSDANDLAL.

J is TRBJ2-5 and V is TRBV24-1; 8 bases match TRBD1. Judging by the DNA end, TRBJ2-1 fits better; the J call may be wrong. Germline V gives CDR1 KGHDR, CDR2 SFDVKD. This CDR3 spans 13 amino acids. CDR3 amino acids: CATSGGQGNEQFF. CDR3 sequence (DNA): TGTGCCACCAGTGGAGGACAGGGAAATGAGCAGTTCTTC.

This clonotype was observed at least ten times. V usage is TRBV5-6 and J usage is TRBJ1-2; D unresolved. V was pared by 0 bases and J by 4 bases, with 10 bases between. CDR1 and CDR2 from the germline V gene are SGHDT and YYEEEE. This CDR3 has 14 residues. CDR3 DNA: TGTGCCAGCAGCTTGGGGGAGGGCGGCTATGGCTACACCTTC. Amino acid sequence: CASSLGEGGYGYTF.

This chain joins TRBV4-1 and TRBJ1-6; possible D gene TRBD1, 6 bases. Deletions cut 5 bases from V and 7 bases from J, with 12 bases between. Germline-derived CDR1 and CDR2 are MGHRA and YSYEKL. The CDR3 extends over 14 amino acids. CDR3: CASSLGGLNSPLHF. The CDR3 nucleotides are TGCGCCAGCAGCTTGGGGGGGCTCAATTCACCCCTCCACTTT.

Comments on this clonotype: It is likely a read error, because the conserved phenylalanine at the end of the CDR3 is missing. The V and J genes are TRBV11-3 and TRBJ2-3; D remains unclear. CDR1 and CDR2 (germline): SGHNT, YENEEA. The CDR3 is made up of 13 amino acids. Trimming took 4 bases from V and 2 from J, leaving 7 bases between them. In nucleotides, the CDR3 is TGTGCCAGCAGCTACGATCTCACAGATACGCAGTATCTT. Translation: CASSYDLTDTQYL.

This sequence joins TRBV9 and TRBJ2-1, with 7 bases aligning to TRBD1. With V trimmed by 3 bases and J by 8 bases, 11 bases remained unmatched. Looked up from germline, CDR1 is SGDLS and CDR2 is YYNGEE. The CDR3 contains 15 residues. CDR3 loop: CASSEGTDTQYEQFF. The CDR3 DNA reads as TGTGCCAGCAGCGAAGGGACAGATACGCAGTATGAGCAGTTCTTC. Full variable domain (rest looked up from reference TRBV9 and TRBJ2-1): DSGVTQTPKHLITATGQRVTLRCSPRSGDLSVYWYQQSLDQGLQFLIQYYNGEERAKGNILERFSAQQFPDLHSELNLSSLELGDSALYFCASSEGTDTQYEQFFGPGTRLTVL.

Written as DNA, the CDR3 is TGTGCCAGCAGCGTGGGGGGGGACAAAGCTAACTATGGCTACACCTTC. Protein: CASSVGGDKANYGYTF. This chain links TRBV5-6 with TRBJ1-2; D is possibly TRBD1 (6 bases). This CDR3 spans 16 amino acids. Trimming shortened V by 4 bases and J by 0 bases, and 16 bases separated the two germline ends. Germline V gene data show CDR1 as SGHDT and CDR2 as YYEEEE.

The chain uses TRBV7-2 and TRBJ2-7; 7 bases align to TRBD2. V lost 4 bases to trimming and J lost 4 bases; unmatched junction nucleotides: 19. This CDR3 comprises 18 residues. The V gene's germline CDR1 is SGHTA and CDR2 FQGNSA. The CDR3 reads CASSSGWGGGTLAYEQYV. CDR3 nucleotide sequence: TGTGCCAGCAGCTCGGGTTGGGGGGGGGGGACCCTAGCTTACGAGCAGTACGTC.

The chain couples TRBV7-2 to TRBJ2-5; 7 nucleotides line up with TRBD1. The CDR3 has 16 amino acids. V dropped 5 bases and J dropped 4; count of bases not matched to a gene: 13. Germline V gene lookup returns CDR1 SGHTA and CDR2 FQGNSA. The CDR3 here is CASSVRLRDRRETQYF. The CDR3 bases are TGTGCCAGCAGCGTAAGGCTCCGGGACAGAAGAGAGACCCAGTACTTC.

Comments on this clonotype: The junction departs from germline at one end; a sequencing error may be responsible. V gene TRBV7-9 combines with J gene TRBJ1-6, with 9 positions matching TRBD1. The CDR3 totals 14 residues. Germline lookup yields CDR1 SEHNR and CDR2 FQNEAQ (reference sequence). CDR3 sequence: CASSPGTGHHTDTF. In nucleotides, the CDR3 is TGTGCCAGCAGCCCGGGGACAGGGCATCACACAGATACGTTT. The full variable domain, its missing parts supplied by reference TRBV7-9 and TRBJ1-6, is DTGVSQNPRHKITKRGQNVTFRCDPISEHNRLYWYRQTLGQGPEFLTYFQNEAQLEKSRLLSDRFSAERPKGSFSTLEIQRTEQGDSAMYLCASSPGTGHHTDTFGNGTRLTVT.

The chain uses TRBV7-3 and TRBJ2-3, with 8 bases fitting TRBD2. CDR1 SGHTA and CDR2 FQGTGA come from the germline V gene. The CDR3 is 14 residues long. With V trimmed by 5 bases and J by 14 bases, 15 bases remained unmatched. CDR3 bases: TGTGCCAGCAGCCCAGCGGGGGCTCGGGGTGAGACGTATTTT. Protein product: CASSPAGARGETYF.

This chain joins TRBV7-2 and TRBJ2-3; TRBD1 might be the D (6 bases). CDR1 is SGHTA, CDR2 FQGNSA, per germline. V dropped 0 bases and J dropped 1 base, with 11 bases sitting between them. There are 16 residues in the CDR3. The CDR3 spells CASSLARGKGTDTQYF. DNA of the CDR3: TGTGCCAGCAGCTTAGCCAGGGGCAAGGGCACAGATACGCAGTATTTT.

The J gene is TRBJ2-7, the V gene TRBV20-1; 8 positions match TRBD1. This CDR3 region has 14 residues. Trimming removed 2 bases from V and 1 base from J; junction bases left unmatched: 4. Germline V lookup: CDR1 DFQATT, CDR2 SNEGSKA (reference sequence). The CDR3 bases are TGCAGTGCTAGAAAAGGGACAGGATCCTACGAGCAGTACTTC. It is translated as CSARKGTGSYEQYF.

The genes are TRBV7-3 and TRBJ2-5; 7 bases map to TRBD2. With V trimmed by 7 bases and J by 4 bases, 12 bases remained unmatched. Germline CDR1 reads SGHTA; CDR2 reads FQGTGA. This CDR3 has 15 residues. In DNA, the CDR3 is TGTGCCAGCAATTTAAGCGGGGCTTGGGGAGAGACCCAGTACTTC. Translation gives CASNLSGAWGETQYF.